This TCR beta chain was captured in a study of human T cells and chemical hapten exposure. Time point in this sample: patch test 1, 2 weeks after DPC sensitization. The treatment: therapeutic diphenylcyclopropenone sensitization with weekly scalp DPC. TCRdb passed the RACE reads through MiXCR, listing each CDR3 protein once. The sample includes about 340,000 distinct CDR3 sequences, roughly 6.9% of them seen just once. The CDR3 covers 15 residues. Per germline, CDR1 MNHEY and CDR2 SVGEGT. V was shortened by 7 bases and J by 2 bases, with 18 bases between the two germline ends. The TCR originated in a woman younger than 35 with alopecia areata. Some clones in this sample may be carry-over from other donors' samples. V usage is TRBV6-2 or TRBV6-3 and J usage is TRBJ2-7; D is ambiguous. The material was whole blood, obtained in connection with sensitization to the hapten diphenylcyclopropenone (DPC). The CDR3 nucleotides are TGTGCCAGCACCCACCTGGACGGTTTTCCCTACGAGCAGTACTTC. This codes for CASTHLDGFPYEQYF.